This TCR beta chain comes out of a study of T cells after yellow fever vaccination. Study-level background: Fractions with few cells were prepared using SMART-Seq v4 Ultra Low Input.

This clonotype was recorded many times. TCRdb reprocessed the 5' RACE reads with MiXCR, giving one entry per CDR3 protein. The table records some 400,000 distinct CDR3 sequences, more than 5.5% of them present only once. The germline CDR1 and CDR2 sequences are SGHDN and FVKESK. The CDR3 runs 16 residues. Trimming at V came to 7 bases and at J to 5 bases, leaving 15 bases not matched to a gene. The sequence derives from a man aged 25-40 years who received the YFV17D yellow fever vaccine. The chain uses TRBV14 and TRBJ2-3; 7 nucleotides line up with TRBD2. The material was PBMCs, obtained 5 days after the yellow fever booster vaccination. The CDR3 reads CASTPFGQAGKDTQYF. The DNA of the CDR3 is TGTGCCAGCACCCCCTTTGGCCAAGCGGGAAAAGATACGCAGTATTTT.